The 28 T cell receptor beta chains listed next were all sequenced from one sample in a study of vaccination effects on CD4 cells after COVID-19. Following an approximately 11-day culture, CD4+ T cells were purified. Each participant was administered two doses of either the BNT162b2 or the mRNA-1273 vaccine. These receptors' antigens are unknown. Assay: immunoSEQ multiplex PCR; the TCRdb copy retains only in-frame clones and omits some. The top ten hold 2.4% of the sample, which has 50,000 to 70,000 clones, around 85% seen once. The material sequenced was CD4+ T cells from PBMCs cultured without peptide, taken after COVID-19 vaccination. The receptors come from a human donor who received a COVID-19 vaccine.

This chain joins TRBV5-1 and TRBJ2-2, with a possible D match to TRBD2 (5 bases). The CDR3 is 14 amino acids. V dropped 4 bases and J dropped 3 bases, with 10 bases sitting between them. The germline V gene has CDR1 SGHRS and CDR2 YFSETQ. The CDR3 DNA is TGCGCCAGCAGCCATGGCGGGTACACCGGGGAGCTGTTTTTT. This gives the protein CASSHGGYTGELFF.

In this sample, this clone turned up a few times. The gene calls are TRBV4-2 and TRBJ1-1; the D gene is possibly TRBD1 (5 bases). This CDR3 has 14 amino acids. Germline values: CDR1 LGHNA, CDR2 YNFKEQ. Trimming removed 0 bases at V and 5 bases at J, with 10 bases between. The CDR3 nucleotides are TGTGCCAGCAGCCAAGATTCGGGACGGACTGAAGCTTTCTTT. Protein: CASSQDSGRTEAFF.

This CDR3 reads CASSNRDSFPPLPRGGQPQHF. DNA of the CDR3: TGTGCCAGTTCGAACCGGGACAGTTTTCCTCCCCTTCCGCGGGGGGGGCAGCCCCAGCATTTT. The chain employs TRBV19 and TRBJ1-5; 7 bases align to TRBD1. With 8 bases clipped from V and 7 bases from J, the junction kept 32 bases outside the gene matches. Germline V lookup: CDR1 LNHDA, CDR2 SQIVND (reference sequence). The CDR3 covers 21 residues.

The genes are TRBV5-5 and TRBJ2-3; D not certain. This CDR3 region has 14 residues. Germline CDR1 reads SGHKS; CDR2 reads YYEKEE (reference sequence). V lost 5 bases and J 2 bases, leaving 12 bases between the germline ends. CDR3 sequence (DNA): TGTGCCAGCAGTTCACCTTCTAACACAGATACGCAGTATTTT. The encoded protein is CASSSPSNTDTQYF.

Turning to this clone: The identical CDR3 is also encoded by other nucleotide sequences in the sample. The chain has TRBV2 and TRBJ1-1; D is perhaps TRBD1 (5 bases). The CDR3 covers 13 residues. V dropped 4 bases and J dropped 1 base, with 7 bases sitting between them. CDR1 and CDR2 from the germline V gene are SNHLY and FYNNEI. The CDR3 DNA follows: TGTGCCAGCAGTGGGAGGGGGAACACTGAAGCTTTCTTT. Its translation is CASSGRGNTEAFF.

The genes are TRBV25-1 and TRBJ2-5; D may match TRBD1 or TRBD2 (6 bases each). Germline V lookup: CDR1 MGHDK, CDR2 SYGVNS. This CDR3 is 14 amino acids long. Trimming removed 3 bases from V and 3 bases from J, with 11 bases in between. The CDR3 DNA reads as TGTGCCAGCAGTGATCCGAGGGGGGAAGAGACCCAGTACTTC. Its translation: CASSDPRGEETQYF.

The chain couples TRBV28 to TRBJ1-1, with a weak D call TRBD1 (6 bases). V lost 4 bases, J lost 3 bases, and 15 bases lay in between. CDR1 and CDR2 from the germline V gene are MDHEN and SYDVKM. The CDR3 contains 15 residues. The CDR3 region is CASSSEQGKYTEAFF. Written as DNA, the CDR3 is TGTGCCAGCAGTTCTGAACAGGGAAAATACACTGAAGCTTTCTTT.

The rearrangement links TRBV6-5 to TRBJ2-7, with unresolved D. The V gene lost 9 bases and the J gene lost 3 bases, with 15 bases spanning the gap. Germline V gives CDR1 MNHEY, CDR2 SVGAGI. The CDR3 is 13 residues long. The CDR3: CASGKGNGYEQYV. The CDR3 DNA reads as TGTGCCAGTGGAAAGGGTAACGGCTACGAGCAGTACGTC.

The gene calls are TRBV19 and TRBJ2-3; 8 nucleotides agree with TRBD2. The trim removed 3 bases at V and 1 base at J, leaving 3 bases unmatched. The CDR3 has 15 amino acids. The germline V gene encodes CDR1 LNHDA and CDR2 SQIVND (reference sequence). The DNA for the CDR3 is TGTGCCAGTAGTATTACTAGCGGACGCACAGATACGCAGTATTTT. This sequence encodes CASSITSGRTDTQYF.

V is TRBV25-1 and J is TRBJ1-2; D unclear. V dropped 6 bases and J dropped 4 bases, with 12 bases sitting between them. Germline V gene sequence: CDR1 MGHDK, CDR2 SYGVNS. The CDR3 covers 13 residues. The CDR3 DNA reads TGTGCCAGCAGCCCCGCAGGCGGCTATGGCTACACCTTC. Protein sequence: CASSPAGGYGYTF.

V gene TRBV12-3 or TRBV12-4 combines with J gene TRBJ2-1, with TRBD2 matching 7 bases. Trimming removed 6 bases from V and 7 bases from J; junction bases left unmatched: 3. This CDR3 is built from 12 residues. CDR3 sequence (DNA): TGTGCCAGCAGGCGGGGGTTTAATGAGCAGTTCTTC. Translated: CASRRGFNEQFF.

This clone has a handful of counts. The chain is built from TRBV7-9 and TRBJ1-5; D is uncertain. The CDR3 totals 13 residues. Germline CDR1 reads SEHNR; CDR2 reads FQNEAQ (reference sequence). V lost 7 bases and J lost 0, with 7 bases in between. CDR3 coding DNA: TGTGCCAGCAACGGGGATAGCAATCAGCCCCAGCATTTT. It encodes CASNGDSNQPQHF.

The chain employs TRBV6-5 and TRBJ1-1; tentative D call: TRBD1 (5 bases). The CDR3 extends over 13 amino acids. Germline V gives CDR1 MNHEY, CDR2 SVGAGI. The V end lost 4 bases, the J end lost 3 bases, and 9 bases lay between the germline ends. The DNA for the CDR3 is TGTGCCAGCAGTTTTAGACAGCACACTGAAGCTTTCTTT. Encoded protein: CASSFRQHTEAFF.

The rearrangement joins TRBV5-5 to TRBJ2-7, with D tentatively TRBD2 (5 bases). Trimming removed 4 bases at V and 1 base at J, with 9 bases between. Germline assignment: CDR1 SGHKS and CDR2 YYEKEE (reference sequence). This CDR3 spans 13 amino acids. The CDR3, as DNA: TGTGCCAGCAGCCGCTCGGGGTCCTACGAGCAGTACGTC. This gives the protein CASSRSGSYEQYV.

The rearrangement joins TRBV5-1 to TRBJ2-5; TRBD1 is a possible D gene (5 bases). The V gene lost 0 bases and the J gene lost 5 bases, with 20 bases spanning the gap. Germline CDR1 and CDR2: SGHRS and YFSETQ. The CDR3 is 17 residues long. In nucleotides, the CDR3 is TGCGCCAGCAGCTTGGTCGTAGGGGCGGTGGTCCTGGAGACCCAGTACTTC. Its protein product is CASSLVVGAVVLETQYF.

V and J are TRBV7-9 and TRBJ2-3; D is unresolved. The V gene lost 1 base and the J gene lost 6 bases, with 5 bases spanning the gap. CDR1 is SEHNR and CDR2 is FQNEAQ in the germline V gene (reference sequence). The CDR3 has 12 residues. The CDR3 sequence: CASSLVGDTQYF. In DNA, the CDR3 is TGTGCCAGCAGCTTAGTGGGGGATACGCAGTATTTT.

This rearrangement joins TRBV7-9 to TRBJ2-3, with 14 positions matching TRBD2. Germline V gene data show CDR1 as SEHNR and CDR2 as FQNEAQ (reference sequence). The CDR3 runs 16 residues. Losses at the gene ends were 5 bases for V and 4 bases for J; bases not matched to a gene: 5. CDR3 amino acids: CASSPTTSGGADTQYF. In DNA, the CDR3 is TGTGCCAGCAGCCCAACGACTAGCGGGGGGGCAGATACGCAGTATTTT.

The V gene is TRBV9, the J gene TRBJ2-3; D gene uncertain. CDR1 SGDLS and CDR2 YYNGEE come from the germline V gene. This CDR3 has 15 amino acids. The V end was cut by 0 bases, the J end by 2 bases, with 10 bases between. CDR3 DNA sequence: TGTGCCAGCAGCGTAGCTTCCCGGACCACAGATACGCAGTATTTT. It is translated as CASSVASRTTDTQYF.

The V and J genes are TRBV6-2 or TRBV6-3 and TRBJ1-4; TRBD1 is a possible D gene (6 bases). The CDR3 spans 11 residues. Trimming stripped 6 bases from V and 8 bases from J, with 7 bases between. Per germline, CDR1 MNHEY and CDR2 SVGEGT. The CDR3 nucleotides read TGTGCCAGCAGCCAGGGGGAAAAACTGTTTTTT. Encoded protein: CASSQGEKLFF.

There are a few counts of this clone. The genes are TRBV10-1 and TRBJ1-4; D is unresolved. CDR1 and CDR2 (germline): WNHNN, SYGVQD (reference sequence). Trimming stripped 2 bases from V and 8 bases from J, with 15 bases between. The CDR3 sequence is 15 residues long. The CDR3 loop is CASSEESGVREKLFF. CDR3 nucleotides: TGCGCCAGCAGTGAGGAGTCTGGGGTTCGGGAAAAACTGTTTTTT.

The chain joins TRBV28 to TRBJ2-7, with TRBD1 matching over 8 bases. In germline, CDR1 is MDHEN, CDR2 SYDVKM. The trim removed 5 bases at V and 2 bases at J, leaving 11 bases unmatched. CDR3 length: 16 residues. CDR3 loop: CASSQSGGIVAYEQYV. For the CDR3, the DNA is TGTGCCAGCAGTCAATCAGGGGGCATTGTGGCCTACGAGCAGTACGTC.

This chain uses TRBV19 with TRBJ1-3; D is unclear. This CDR3 is built from 14 residues. Looked up from germline, CDR1 is LNHDA and CDR2 is SQIVND (reference sequence). V gave up 4 bases and J gave up 4 bases, with 11 bases separating them. The CDR3 protein is CASSRAERGNTIYF. CDR3 bases: TGTGCCAGTAGTAGGGCGGAAAGGGGAAACACCATATATTTT.

V is TRBV7-2 and J is TRBJ1-4; maybe TRBD1 (5 bases). The germline V gene encodes CDR1 SGHTA and CDR2 FQGNSA. The CDR3 is 14 residues long. Trimming took 1 base from V and 7 from J, leaving 10 bases between them. The CDR3 nucleotides read TGTGCCAGCAGCTTAGGGGAGGGACGTGAAAAACTGTTTTTT. It yields the protein CASSLGEGREKLFF.

The V gene is TRBV30, the J gene TRBJ2-5, with D possibly TRBD2 on 7 matching bases. The CDR3 runs 14 residues. The ends were cut back, 0 bases at V and 5 bases at J, with 13 bases in the middle. Germline CDR1 and CDR2: GTSNPN and SVGIG (reference sequence). The CDR3 bases are TGTGCCTGGAGTGTCCAGGGAGGGGGGGAGACCCAGTACTTC. Translation gives CAWSVQGGGETQYF.

This clone occurred a few times. The V and J genes are TRBV28 and TRBJ2-2; D unclear. The V gene's germline CDR1 is MDHEN and CDR2 SYDVKM. CDR3 length equals 16 residues. The V end was cut by 6 bases, the J end by 2 bases, with 16 bases between. CDR3 residues: CASSPSEVRNTGELFF. CDR3 DNA sequence: TGTGCCAGCAGCCCTTCAGAGGTCAGAAACACCGGGGAGCTGTTTTTT.

The chain uses TRBV5-1 and TRBJ2-3; D possibly corresponds to TRBD1 (6 bases). Germline V gene sequence: CDR1 SGHRS, CDR2 YFSETQ. Trimming removed 7 bases at V and 1 base at J, with 10 bases between. The length of the CDR3 is 13 residues. Here the CDR3 reads CASGQTGTDTQYF. As DNA, the CDR3 is TGCGCCAGCGGACAGACAGGCACAGATACGCAGTATTTT.

The chain recombines TRBV7-3 with TRBJ2-1; 11 bases align to TRBD2. The V and J ends lost 4 bases and 7 bases, in that order; junction bases with no gene match: 3. Germline V lookup: CDR1 SGHTA, CDR2 FQGTGA. This CDR3 has 14 amino acids. CDR3: CASSYSGGANEQFF. The CDR3 coding sequence is TGTGCCAGCAGCTATAGCGGGGGGGCTAATGAGCAGTTCTTC.

This CDR3 reads CASSKFFGTASTDTQYF. As DNA, the CDR3 is TGTGCCAGCAGTAAGTTCTTCGGGACTGCTAGCACAGATACGCAGTATTTT. V usage is TRBV27 and J usage is TRBJ2-3; possible D gene TRBD2, 6 bases. Germline V gene data show CDR1 as MNHEY and CDR2 as SMNVEV (reference sequence). The length of the CDR3 is 17 residues. Trimming took off 5 bases at V and 0 bases at J, with 18 bases between the two ends.